The entry below describes one T cell receptor beta chain. CDR1 is SEHNR and CDR2 is FQNEAQ in the germline V gene (reference sequence). The V gene end was trimmed by 4 bases and the J gene end by 5 bases; junction bases not matched to a gene: 5. This CDR3 is 15 amino acids long. Libraries were prepared by immunoSEQ multiplex PCR; TCRdb keeps only in-frame clonotypes and omits some of them. The sample carries some 42,000 clones, around nine tenths recorded once. The data are from a study of blood T cell repertoires in COVID-19. The gene calls are TRBV7-9 and TRBJ1-1, with TRBD1 matching over 12 bases. This receptor was taken from a human donor in a cohort sampled during active COVID-19. Material: peripheral blood. Written as DNA, the CDR3 is TGTGCCAGCAGCTCGGGACAGGGGGCGCTGACTGAAGCTTTCTTT. It codes for CASSSGQGALTEAFF.